The next 8 T cell receptor beta chains were all read from a single sample in a study of cytomegalovirus exposure and HLA in healthy donors (dated by TCRdb to 2016 to 2017). The library relied on the immunoSEQ multiplex PCR assay. A mixture of 60 forward primers for TCR Vbeta segments and 13 reverse primers for TCR Jbeta segments was used in the multiplex PCR. The table comes from immuneACCESS by way of TCRdb, which keeps in-frame sequences with V and J called. Part of the clones is missing from these tables; in studies checked, under half for an unresolved V gene and the rest for unknown reasons. The sample's clone listing holds more than 140,000 clones. In total, the top ten clones hold 2% to 2.5% of the sample. Sequences were obtained from PBMCs. The receptors come from a woman under 30 in good health and CMV-seronegative.

The genes are TRBV7-9 and TRBJ2-2, with 7 bases matching TRBD1. The ends lost 4 bases at V and 0 bases at J; junction bases unmatched: 8. CDR1 SEHNR and CDR2 FQNEAQ come from the germline V gene (reference sequence). The CDR3 runs to 17 residues. In nucleotides, the CDR3 is TGTGCCAGCAGCTCAGTCCCAGGGGGTACGAACACCGGGGAGCTGTTTTTT. Protein: CASSSVPGGTNTGELFF.

V usage is TRBV6-6 and J usage is TRBJ2-3; 7 bases align to TRBD1. The CDR3 consists of 15 residues. With V trimmed by 5 bases and J by 0 bases, 5 bases remained unmatched. Germline V CDR1 and CDR2: MNHNY, SVGAGI (reference sequence). The CDR3: CASSKTGYSTDTQYF. CDR3 bases: TGTGCCAGCAGTAAGACAGGGTATAGCACAGATACGCAGTATTTT.

This CDR3 is CASSSTGLNTEAFF. The DNA for the CDR3 is TGTGCCAGCAGCTCGACAGGGTTGAACACTGAAGCTTTCTTT. The chain joins TRBV7-6 to TRBJ1-1, with 7 bases matching TRBD1. V lost 4 bases to trimming and J lost 0 bases; unmatched junction nucleotides: 2. The CDR3 runs to 14 residues. Germline V gene sequence: CDR1 SGHVS, CDR2 FNYEAQ.

The rearrangement uses TRBV4-2 and TRBJ2-3, with 9 positions matching TRBD2. Germline CDR1 LGHNA, CDR2 YNFKEQ. This CDR3 has 17 amino acids. Trimming removed 0 bases from V and 3 bases from J; junction bases left unmatched: 7. This CDR3 reads CASSQERSGGYTDTQYF. The CDR3 nucleotides are TGTGCCAGCAGCCAAGAAAGGAGCGGGGGGTATACAGATACGCAGTATTTT.

The CDR3 nucleotides read TGTGCCAGCAGCAGAGATGTAGCCGGGGAGACCCAGTACTTC. Residues: CASSRDVAGETQYF. This sequence joins TRBV6-5 and TRBJ2-5, with D unresolved. The germline V gene has CDR1 MNHEY and CDR2 SVGAGI. This CDR3 has 14 residues. V was cut by 6 bases and J by 5 bases, with 16 bases left in between.

The chain links TRBV5-1 to TRBJ2-7, with D perhaps matching TRBD2 (5 bases). This CDR3 is 14 amino acids long. V was shortened by 0 bases and J by 5 bases, with 12 bases between the two germline ends. CDR1 and CDR2 (germline): SGHRS, YFSETQ. DNA for the CDR3: TGCGCCAGCAGCTTGGGCTTGGCTAGCCACGAGCAGTACTTC. Protein: CASSLGLASHEQYF.

The chain recombines TRBV4-2 with TRBJ2-1; D may be TRBD2 (6 bases). The CDR3 covers 16 residues. Trimming stripped 0 bases from V and 3 bases from J, with 12 bases between. Germline values: CDR1 LGHNA, CDR2 YNFKEQ. CDR3 sequence: CASSQDWRGNYNEQFF. The CDR3 coding sequence is TGTGCCAGCAGCCAAGATTGGCGGGGAAACTACAATGAGCAGTTCTTC.

In the case of this clone: Germline and junction disagree at one end, which may indicate a read error. The chain couples TRBV30 to TRBJ1-5; D uncertain. CDR3 length: 13 amino acids. Germline values: CDR1 GTSNPN, CDR2 SVGIG (reference sequence). Here the CDR3 DNA reads TGTGCCTGGAGCCTCTATAGCGATCAGCCCCAGCATTTT. As protein: CAWSLYSDQPQHF.